The rows below give T cell receptor beta chains drawn from one sample of a study of molecular identifiers for immune sequencing clone quantification. TCRdb called the PCR reads again in MiXCR, with one record for every CDR3 protein. Among about half a million distinct CDR3 sequences listed, roughly 23% were seen once. Input material: naive CD8+ T cells from blood, with Jurkat cell RNA spiked in. All receptors come from a human donor in good health. Some libraries in this study had Jurkat cell RNA spiked in. Both conserved end residues are part of each CDR3.

TRBV4-3	TRBJ2-1	CASSQDSTGKSYNEQFF
TRBV28	TRBJ2-5	CASSPGTGTSGSGETQYF
TRBV6-6	TRBJ2-1	CASSAPGQGANSYNEQFF
TRBV7-9	TRBJ1-1	CASSLYTTEAFF
TRBV18	TRBJ2-7	CASSPSSIGEQYF
TRBV5-1	TRBJ1-2	CASSLERQGRHGYTF
TRBV7-9	TRBJ2-2	CASSSAFRTDSTGELFF
TRBV7-9	TRBJ2-4	CASTHTSGLAKNIQYF
TRBV7-9	TRBJ1-4	CASSPYPTNGKLFF
TRBV7-9	TRBJ2-5	CASSHRLAGGPETQYF